These T cell receptor beta chains were read from a single sample in a study of blood T cell repertoires in COVID-19. Measured with immunoSEQ multiplex PCR; TCRdb has only the in-frame clones, and not every one. The sample has 150,000 or so clones, around 78% seen once; the top ten hold approximately 4.7%. The sequenced sample was PBMCs or T cells enriched from blood (not recorded which). Receptor source: a woman aged 45-60 years who had recovered from COVID-19. Each CDR3 is given with its conserved first and last residue. A D gene is named only where the DNA matches it firmly. The size of a clone is reported for some rows only, either as once, few or many, or as a class for expanded clones.

j_call v_call d_call clone_size cdr3_aa cdr3_nt
TRBJ1-1 TRBV3-1/TRBV3-2 . . CASSLYGGPAEAFF TGTGCCAGCAGCCTTTACGGGGGTCCCGCTGAAGCTTTCTTT
TRBJ2-5 TRBV28 . . CASSSEGTFQETQYF TGTGCCAGCAGTTCTGAGGGGACTTTCCAAGAGACCCAGTACTTC
TRBJ1-5 TRBV11-2 . . CASSLVGQPQHF TGTGCCAGCAGCTTAGTCGGGCAGCCCCAGCATTTT
TRBJ2-1 TRBV7-9 TRBD2 . CASSLLAGIYNEQFF TGTGCCAGCAGCTTACTAGCGGGAATCTACAATGAGCAGTTCTTC
TRBJ1-1 TRBV7-9 . . CASSDMNTEAFF TGTGCCAGCAGCGACATGAACACTGAAGCTTTCTTT
TRBJ1-5 TRBV7-2 . . CASSLDTGTYQPQHF TGTGCCAGCAGCTTAGATACAGGGACCTATCAGCCCCAGCATTTT
TRBJ1-5 TRBV27 . many CASSLSTHRNGFGNQPQHF TGTGCCAGCAGCCTATCCACCCATCGAAACGGGTTCGGCAATCAGCCCCAGCATTTT
TRBJ1-2 TRBV10-1 TRBD1 . CASRKEGQSYGYTF TGCGCCAGCAGGAAAGAGGGACAGTCTTATGGCTACACCTTC
TRBJ2-5 TRBV20-1 . . CSASPGGQETQYF TGCAGTGCTAGTCCAGGGGGGCAAGAGACCCAGTACTTC
TRBJ1-4 TRBV11-2 . few CASSLGPSLGEKLFF TGTGCCAGCAGCTTGGGGCCCAGCCTGGGAGAAAAACTGTTTTTT
TRBJ2-2 TRBV7-2 TRBD1 . CASSGTGGNTGELFF TGTGCCAGCAGCGGGACAGGGGGAAACACCGGGGAGCTGTTTTTT
TRBJ2-1 TRBV11-3 . . CASSLSLANEQFF TGTGCCAGCAGCTTATCACTAGCTAATGAGCAGTTCTTC
TRBJ1-3 TRBV6-5 TRBD1 . CASSYSDRAGNTIYF TGTGCCAGCAGTTACTCCGACAGGGCCGGAAACACCATATATTTT
TRBJ1-2 TRBV5-5 TRBD1 . CASNRLQGLLDGYTF TGTGCCAGCAACCGCCTACAGGGGCTTTTAGACGGCTACACCTTC
TRBJ1-1 TRBV6-1 . . CASSEYLGEAFF TGTGCCAGCAGTGAATACCTAGGTGAAGCTTTCTTT
TRBJ2-3 TRBV27 . . CASTRSGTQSRDTQYF TGTGCCAGCACCCGCTCCGGGACACAAAGCAGGGATACGCAGTATTTT
TRBJ2-1 TRBV11-2 TRBD2 . CASSSIRGDTNEQFF TGTGCCAGCAGCTCCATACGGGGGGATACCAATGAGCAGTTCTTC
TRBJ2-1 TRBV30 TRBD2 . CAWTKLAGVGNEQFF TGTGCCTGGACCAAACTAGCGGGAGTGGGGAATGAGCAGTTCTTC
TRBJ1-3 TRBV5-6 TRBD1 . CASSLVEDRGSGNTIYF TGTGCCAGCAGCTTGGTAGAGGACAGGGGGTCTGGAAACACCATATATTTT
TRBJ1-5 TRBV7-3 . . CASSLREGGDQPQHF TGTGCCAGCAGCTTAAGGGAAGGGGGTGATCAGCCCCAGCATTTT
TRBJ1-5 TRBV12-3/TRBV12-4 . many CASSFTTNQPQHF TGTGCCAGCAGCTTTACTACGAATCAGCCCCAGCATTTT
TRBJ1-2 TRBV19 TRBD1 . CASSLRDSSYGYTF TGTGCCAGTAGTCTACGGGACAGCTCTTATGGCTACACCTTC